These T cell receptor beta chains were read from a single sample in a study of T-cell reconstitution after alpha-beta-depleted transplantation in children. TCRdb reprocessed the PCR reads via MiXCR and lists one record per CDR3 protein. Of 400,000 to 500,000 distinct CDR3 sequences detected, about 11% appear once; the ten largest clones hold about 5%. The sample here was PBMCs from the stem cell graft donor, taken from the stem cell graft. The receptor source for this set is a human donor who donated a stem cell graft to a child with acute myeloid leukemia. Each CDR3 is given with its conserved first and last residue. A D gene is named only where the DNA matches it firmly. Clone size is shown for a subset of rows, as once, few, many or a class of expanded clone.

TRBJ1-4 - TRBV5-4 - CASSLAGTHSEKLFF TGTGCCAGCAGCTTGGCCGGGACGCATTCTGAAAAACTGTTTTTT
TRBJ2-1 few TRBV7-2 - CASCYGSSSYNEQFF TGTGCCAGCTGTTATGGGAGCTCCTCCTACAATGAGCAGTTCTTC
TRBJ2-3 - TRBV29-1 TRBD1 CSVKQGNTQYF TGCAGCGTCAAACAGGGGAATACGCAGTATTTT
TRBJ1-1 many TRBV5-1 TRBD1 CASSDQQGITEAFF TGCGCCAGCAGCGATCAACAGGGGATCACTGAAGCTTTCTTT
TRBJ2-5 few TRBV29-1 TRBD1 CSVQRTGFQETQYF TGCAGCGTCCAACGGACAGGGTTCCAAGAGACCCAGTACTTC
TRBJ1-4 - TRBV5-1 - CASSFQGQLEGLFF TGCGCCAGCAGCTTTCAGGGCCAATTAGAGGGACTGTTTTTT
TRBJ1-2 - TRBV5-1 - CASSLDKGYGYTF TGCGCCAGCAGCTTGGATAAGGGGTATGGCTACACCTTC
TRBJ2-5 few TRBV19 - CASTRYPGFQETQYF TGTGCCAGTACCCGTTACCCAGGCTTCCAAGAGACCCAGTACTTC
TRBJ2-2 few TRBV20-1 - CSARPGARGTGELFF TGCAGTGCTAGGCCCGGGGCCCGGGGGACCGGGGAGCTGTTTTTT
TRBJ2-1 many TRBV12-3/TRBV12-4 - CASSLTQGYNEQFF TGTGCCAGCAGTTTGACCCAGGGGTACAATGAGCAGTTCTTC
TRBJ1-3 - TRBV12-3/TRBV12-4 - CASSHPTGGSSGNTIYF TGTGCCAGCAGTCACCCGACAGGTGGCTCCTCTGGAAACACCATATATTTT
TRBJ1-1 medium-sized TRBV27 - CASSPGTISHTEAFF TGTGCCAGCAGTCCTGGGACAATCTCCCACACTGAAGCTTTCTTT
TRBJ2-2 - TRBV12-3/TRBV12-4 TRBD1 CASSPPTGGSGELFF TGTGCCAGCAGTCCGCCGACAGGGGGCTCCGGGGAGCTGTTTTTT
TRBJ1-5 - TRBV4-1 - CASSQDREGDIHNQPQHF TGCGCCAGCAGCCAAGATCGAGAGGGGGACATTCACAATCAGCCCCAGCATTTT
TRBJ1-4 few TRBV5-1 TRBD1 CASSLGQGGTNEKLFF TGCGCCAGCAGCTTGGGACAGGGTGGAACTAATGAAAAACTGTTTTTT
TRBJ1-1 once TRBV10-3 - CATAPTYTEAFF TGTGCCACCGCCCCGACGTACACTGAAGCTTTCTTT
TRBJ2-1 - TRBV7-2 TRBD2 CASSSSGRNNEQFF TGTGCCAGCAGTTCTAGCGGGCGGAACAATGAGCAGTTCTTC
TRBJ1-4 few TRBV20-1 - CSARDGSSGEKLFF TGCAGTGCTAGAGATGGCTCCTCGGGTGAAAAACTGTTTTTT
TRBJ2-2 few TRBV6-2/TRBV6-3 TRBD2 CASTRSGRRTGELFF TGTGCCAGCACCAGGAGCGGGAGAAGAACCGGGGAGCTGTTTTTT
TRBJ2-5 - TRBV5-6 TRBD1 CASSLDRGYMETQYF TGTGCCAGCAGCTTGGACAGGGGGTATATGGAGACCCAGTACTTC
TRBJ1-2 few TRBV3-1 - CASSQDRGAGYTF TGTGCCAGCAGCCAAGATCGGGGGGCGGGCTACACCTTC
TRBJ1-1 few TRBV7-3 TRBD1 CASSLLDRANTEAFF TGTGCCAGCAGCTTATTAGACAGGGCGAACACTGAAGCTTTCTTT
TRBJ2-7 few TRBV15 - CATSRNLGAYEQYF TGTGCCACCAGCCGAAACCTGGGTGCCTACGAGCAGTACTTC
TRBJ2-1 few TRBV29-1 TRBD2 CSMRLAGGLPHEQFF TGCAGCATGAGACTAGCGGGAGGTCTCCCCCATGAGCAGTTCTTC
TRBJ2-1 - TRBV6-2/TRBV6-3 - CASTRNSYNEQFF TGTGCCAGCACCAGGAACTCCTACAATGAGCAGTTCTTC
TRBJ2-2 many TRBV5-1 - CASSLDTGTGELFF TGCGCCAGCAGCTTGGATACGGGGACCGGGGAGCTGTTTTTT
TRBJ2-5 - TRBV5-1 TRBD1 CASSLDPNRGETQYF TGCGCCAGCAGCTTGGACCCAAACAGGGGAGAGACCCAGTACTTC
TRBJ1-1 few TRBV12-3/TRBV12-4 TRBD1 CASTLTGLNTEAFF TGTGCCAGCACCCTGACAGGGCTGAACACTGAAGCTTTCTTT
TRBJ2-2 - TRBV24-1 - CATSGELGELFF TGTGCCACCAGTGGGGAGCTTGGGGAGCTGTTTTTT
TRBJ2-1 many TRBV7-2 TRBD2 CASTPMGGFYNEQFF TGTGCCAGCACCCCTATGGGGGGGTTCTACAATGAGCAGTTCTTC
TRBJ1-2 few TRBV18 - CASSPGVQGTHGYTF TGTGCCAGCTCACCAGGTGTGCAGGGGACGCATGGCTACACCTTC
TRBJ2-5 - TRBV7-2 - CASSPTWGETQYF TGTGCCAGCAGCCCTACCTGGGGAGAGACCCAGTACTTC
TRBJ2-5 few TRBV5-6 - CASRPRELTQETQYF TGTGCCAGCAGACCCAGGGAATTAACCCAAGAGACCCAGTACTTC
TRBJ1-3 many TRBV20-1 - CSATDSSSGNTIYF TGCAGTGCCACCGACAGCAGCTCTGGAAACACCATATATTTT
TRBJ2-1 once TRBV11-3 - CASSLGRREQFF TGTGCCAGCAGCTTAGGACGGCGTGAGCAGTTCTTC
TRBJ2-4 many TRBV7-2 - CASSPEATSVKNIQYF TGTGCCAGCAGCCCAGAAGCCACCTCGGTCAAAAACATTCAGTACTTC
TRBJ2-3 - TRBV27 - CASSLTTGTRTDTQYF TGTGCCAGCAGTCTGACAACCGGGACACGCACAGATACGCAGTATTTT
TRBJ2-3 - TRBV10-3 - CAHHPNLSRVTDTQYF TGTGCCCATCATCCCAATTTAAGCAGGGTGACAGATACGCAGTATTTT
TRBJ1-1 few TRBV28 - CASTRTHTEAFF TGTGCCAGCACGAGGACGCACACTGAAGCTTTCTTT
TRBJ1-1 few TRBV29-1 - CSVYGLENTEAFF TGCAGCGTTTACGGGCTGGAGAACACTGAAGCTTTCTTT
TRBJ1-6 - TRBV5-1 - CASSLEVADSPLHF TGCGCCAGCAGCTTGGAGGTAGCGGACTCACCCCTCCACTTT
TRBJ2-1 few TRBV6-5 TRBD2 CASSYEAGVSLYNEQFF TGTGCCAGCAGTTACGAAGCGGGAGTCTCCCTTTACAATGAGCAGTTCTTC
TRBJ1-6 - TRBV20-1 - CSAREDLRSYNSPLHF TGCAGTGCTAGAGAAGACCTGCGCTCCTATAATTCACCCCTCCACTTT
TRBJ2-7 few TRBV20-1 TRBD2 CSASRLARDYEQYF TGCAGTGCTAGTCGACTAGCGAGAGATTACGAGCAGTACTTC
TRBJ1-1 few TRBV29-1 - CSVVGQAITEAFF TGCAGCGTTGTGGGCCAGGCGATCACTGAAGCTTTCTTT
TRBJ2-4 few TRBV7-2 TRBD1 CASSLSTRDRDIQYF TGTGCCAGCAGCTTAAGTACCAGGGACAGGGACATTCAGTACTTC
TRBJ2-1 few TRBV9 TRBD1 CASSPGTGVSEQFF TGTGCCAGCAGCCCCGGGACAGGGGTTAGTGAGCAGTTCTTC
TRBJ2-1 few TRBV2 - CASSDTRDHEQFF TGTGCCAGCAGTGATACTAGAGACCATGAGCAGTTCTTC
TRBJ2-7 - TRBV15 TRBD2 CATSTGLADAYEQYF TGTGCCACCAGCACGGGACTAGCGGACGCCTACGAGCAGTACTTC
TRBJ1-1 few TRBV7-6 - CASSSRGALGTEAFF TGTGCCAGCAGCTCCAGGGGAGCTCTCGGCACTGAAGCTTTCTTT
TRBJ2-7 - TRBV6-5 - CASSYSGPGLSYEQYF TGTGCCAGCAGTTACTCTGGCCCAGGGCTTTCCTACGAGCAGTACTTC
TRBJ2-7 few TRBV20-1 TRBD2 CSARDRLAGRSYEQYF TGCAGTGCTAGAGATAGGCTAGCGGGCCGATCCTACGAGCAGTACTTC
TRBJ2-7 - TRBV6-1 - CASRRPGIGTHEQYF TGTGCCAGCAGGCGTCCTGGGATAGGGACCCACGAGCAGTACTTC
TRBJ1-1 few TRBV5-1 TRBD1 CASSRSRGHGDTEAFF TGCGCCAGCAGCCGATCGAGGGGGCATGGGGACACTGAAGCTTTCTTT